Reported below is one T cell receptor (beta chain). Its specificity is unknown. The entry originates in a study of T cell repertoires in cytomegalovirus infection. TCRdb re-derived calls from the reads in MiXCR, one entry per CDR3 protein. The table lists fewer than 650,000 distinct CDR3 sequences, roughly 43% of them singletons. The receptor was isolated from a human donor in good health (CMV status not recorded). Some clones in this sample may be carry-over from other donors' samples. The input for sequencing was cultured PBMCs, taken from culture after CMV antigen stimulation.

CDR3 bases: TGCGCCAGCAGCCGGGAACTACAGGGATCCGGGGAGCTGTTTTTT. Amino acids: CASSRELQGSGELFF. V and J are TRBV4-3 and TRBJ2-2, with D perhaps matching TRBD1 (6 bases). The length of the CDR3 is 15 residues. Germline lookup yields CDR1 LGHNA and CDR2 YSLEER. V was cut by 4 bases and J by 6 bases, with 15 bases left in between.